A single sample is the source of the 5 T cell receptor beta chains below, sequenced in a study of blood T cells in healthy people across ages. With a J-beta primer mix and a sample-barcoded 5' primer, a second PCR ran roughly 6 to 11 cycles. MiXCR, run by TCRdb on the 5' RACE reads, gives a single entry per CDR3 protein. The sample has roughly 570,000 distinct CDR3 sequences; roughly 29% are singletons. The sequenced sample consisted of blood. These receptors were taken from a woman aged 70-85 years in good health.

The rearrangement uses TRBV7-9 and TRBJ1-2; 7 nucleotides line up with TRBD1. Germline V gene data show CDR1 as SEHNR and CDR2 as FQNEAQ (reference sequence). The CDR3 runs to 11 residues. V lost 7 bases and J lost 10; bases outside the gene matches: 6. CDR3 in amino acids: CASTRGVDYTF. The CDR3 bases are TGTGCCAGCACCAGGGGGGTGGACTACACCTTC.

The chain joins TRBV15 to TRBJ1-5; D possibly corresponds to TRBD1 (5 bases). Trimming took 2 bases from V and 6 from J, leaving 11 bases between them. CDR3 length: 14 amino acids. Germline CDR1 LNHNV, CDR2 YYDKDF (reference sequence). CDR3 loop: CATSRQGSGQPQHF. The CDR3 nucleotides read TGTGCCACCAGCAGACAGGGAAGTGGTCAGCCCCAGCATTTT. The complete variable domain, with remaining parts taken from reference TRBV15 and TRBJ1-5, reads DAMVIQNPRYQVTQFGKPVTLSCSQTLNHNVMYWYQQKSSQAPKLLFHYYDKDFNNEADTPDNFQSRRPNTSFCFLDIRSPGLGDTAMYLCATSRQGSGQPQHFGDGTRLSIL.

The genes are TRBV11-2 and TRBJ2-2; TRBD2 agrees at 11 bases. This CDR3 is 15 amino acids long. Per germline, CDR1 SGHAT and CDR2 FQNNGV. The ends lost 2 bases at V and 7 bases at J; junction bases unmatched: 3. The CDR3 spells CASSLFGTSGGELFF. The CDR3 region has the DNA TGTGCCAGCAGCTTATTCGGGACTAGCGGCGGGGAGCTGTTTTTT.

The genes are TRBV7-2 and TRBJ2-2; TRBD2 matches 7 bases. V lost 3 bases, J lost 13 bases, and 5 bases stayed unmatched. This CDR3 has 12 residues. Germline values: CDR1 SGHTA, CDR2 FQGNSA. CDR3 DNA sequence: TGTGCCAGCAGCTTGCGGGGGACGGGGCTGTTTTTT. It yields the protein CASSLRGTGLFF. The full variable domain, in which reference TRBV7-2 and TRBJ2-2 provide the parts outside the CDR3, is GAGVSQSPSNKVTEKGKDVELRCDPISGHTALYWYRQSLGQGLEFLIYFQGNSAPDKSGLPSDRFSAERTGGSVSTLTIQRTQQEDSAVYLCASSLRGTGLFFGEGSRLTVL.

The CDR3 region has the DNA TGTGCCAGCAGCTCGACAGGGGGCGGCAACGGTTCACCCCTCCACTTT. It codes for CASSSTGGGNGSPLHF. The V and J genes are TRBV7-2 and TRBJ1-6, with TRBD1 matching 10 bases. The CDR3 consists of 16 residues. V shed 4 bases, J shed 9 bases, and the junction held 9 bases outside the gene matches. Germline loops: CDR1 SGHTA, CDR2 FQGNSA.